The entry below gives a single T cell receptor (beta chain) sequence along with its context. Germline V gives CDR1 SGHNT, CDR2 YENEEA. This CDR3 comprises 14 residues. Trimming removed 5 bases at V and 4 bases at J, with 12 bases between. The data are from a study of blood T cell repertoires in COVID-19. The assay was immunoSEQ multiplex PCR, and TCRdb's table has in-frame clones only and misses some. Of roughly 220,000 clones listed, about 83% were seen once; the top ten hold 6.8%. The sequenced sample consisted of PBMCs or T cells enriched from blood (not recorded which). This chain joins TRBV11-3 and TRBJ1-3; no definite D call. The sequence was collected from a woman aged 40 to 50 who had recovered from COVID-19. CDR3 in amino acids: CASSPLGSGNTIYF. Written as DNA, the CDR3 is TGTGCCAGCAGCCCCCTGGGCAGCGGAAACACCATATATTTT.